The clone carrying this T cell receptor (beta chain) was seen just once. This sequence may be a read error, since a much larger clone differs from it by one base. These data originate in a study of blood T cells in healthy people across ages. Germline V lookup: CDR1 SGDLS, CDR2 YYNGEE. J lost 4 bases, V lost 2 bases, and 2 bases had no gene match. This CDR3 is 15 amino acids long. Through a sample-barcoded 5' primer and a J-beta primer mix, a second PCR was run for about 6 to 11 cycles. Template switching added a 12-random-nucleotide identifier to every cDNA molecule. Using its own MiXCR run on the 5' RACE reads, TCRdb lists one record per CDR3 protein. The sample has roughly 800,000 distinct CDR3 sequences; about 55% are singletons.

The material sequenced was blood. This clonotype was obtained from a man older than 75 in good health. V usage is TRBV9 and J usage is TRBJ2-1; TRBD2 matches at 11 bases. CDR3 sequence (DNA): TGTGCCAGCAGCGTCGTAGCGGGAGGGTACAATGAGCAGTTCTTC. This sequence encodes CASSVVAGGYNEQFF. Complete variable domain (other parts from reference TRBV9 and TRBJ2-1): DSGVTQTPKHLITATGQRVTLRCSPRSGDLSVYWYQQSLDQGLQFLIQYYNGEERAKGNILERFSAQQFPDLHSELNLSSLELGDSALYFCASSVVAGGYNEQFFGPGTRLTVL.